This T cell receptor beta chain was sequenced for a study of a mutant IDH1 vaccine in newly diagnosed glioma. Whole-study context: Beginning 4-6 weeks after radiotherapy alone, or with temozolomide cycles, vaccination took place. Study findings and constraints: Vaccine-induced immune responses were detected in roughly 93% of patients.

Repertoires were generated with immunoSEQ multiplex PCR, while TCRdb's copy carries only in-frame clones and drops some. The sample shows some 12,000 clones, around 82% of them seen only once. Remarks on this clone: Antigen unknown.

Germline CDR1 reads SEHNR; CDR2 reads FQNEAQ (reference sequence). The J segment lost 6 bases and the V segment lost 3 bases, leaving 4 bases of the junction unmatched. The CDR3 totals 13 residues. The sample's time point: week 47, end of study. All doses held 300 ug of mutant IDH1 20-mer peptide, with topical imiquimod. Material: PBMCs, obtained from a glioma patient whose treatment included an IDH1 peptide vaccine. This TCR was recovered from a man in his thirties or forties with glioma. J is TRBJ1-2 and V is TRBV7-9; 7 positions match TRBD1. This CDR3 reads CASSLPGTDGYTF. The CDR3 bases are TGTGCCAGCAGCTTGCCCGGGACAGATGGCTACACCTTC.